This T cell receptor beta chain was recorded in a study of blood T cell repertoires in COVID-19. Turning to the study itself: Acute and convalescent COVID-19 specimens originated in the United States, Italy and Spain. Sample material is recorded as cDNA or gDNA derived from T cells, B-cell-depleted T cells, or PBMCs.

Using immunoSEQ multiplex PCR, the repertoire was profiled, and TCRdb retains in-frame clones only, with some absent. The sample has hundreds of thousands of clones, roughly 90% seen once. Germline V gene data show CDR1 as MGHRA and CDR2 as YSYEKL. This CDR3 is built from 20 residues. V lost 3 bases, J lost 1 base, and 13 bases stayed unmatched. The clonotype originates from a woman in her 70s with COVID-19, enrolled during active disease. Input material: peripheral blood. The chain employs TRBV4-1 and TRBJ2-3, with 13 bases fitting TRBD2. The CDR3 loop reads CASSQLGLAGAGIRTDTQYF. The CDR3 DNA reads TGCGCCAGCAGCCAGCTAGGACTAGCGGGGGCTGGAATTCGCACAGATACGCAGTATTTT.